Below, 4 T cell receptor beta chains from the same sample are listed, as sequenced in a study of T-cell memory formation after mild COVID-19. TCRdb used MiXCR to reprocess the 5' RACE reads, holding one entry per CDR3 protein. The sample yields 190,000 or so distinct CDR3 sequences, around 25% seen once. Sequencing was carried out using PBMCs or a T cell subset sorted from them (not recorded which). These receptors came from an adult woman who had mild COVID-19 (a few samples of this study predate the infection). Cell type and time point are not known.

The rearrangement uses TRBV3-1 and TRBJ1-1; the D gene is possibly TRBD1 (6 bases). Germline V lookup: CDR1 LGHDT, CDR2 YNNKEL (reference sequence). V lost 6 bases and J 5 bases, leaving 16 bases between the germline ends. This CDR3 is 14 amino acids long. CDR3: CASSLSRGRTEAFF. The CDR3 DNA follows: TGTGCCAGCAGTCTATCCAGGGGCCGAACTGAAGCTTTCTTT. Supplemented by reference TRBV3-1 and TRBJ1-1, the full variable domain reads DTAVSQTPKYLVTQMGNDKSIKCEQNLGHDTMYWYKQDSKKFLKIMFSYNNKELIINETVPNRFSPKSPDKAHLNLHINSLELGDSAVYFCASSLSRGRTEAFFGQGTRLTVV.

V gene TRBV12-3 or TRBV12-4 combines with J gene TRBJ2-3; 8 positions agree with TRBD2. The junction had 3 bases not matched to a gene; V was cut back by 6 bases and J by 4 bases. This CDR3 spans 13 amino acids. CDR3 sequence reads: CASSGLAADTQYF. CDR3 bases: TGTGCCAGCAGCGGACTAGCAGCAGATACGCAGTATTTT.

In this sample, this clonotype turned up a few times. The chain employs TRBV9 and TRBJ2-1; the D call may be TRBD1 or TRBD2 (6 bases each). CDR3 length: 16 residues. CDR1 and CDR2 (germline): SGDLS, YYNGEE. V gave up 4 bases and J gave up 5 bases, with 19 bases separating them. CDR3 nucleotides: TGTGCCAGCAGCTCCCCAATGAGGGGGGCGGACAATGAGCAGTTCTTC. Its translation: CASSSPMRGADNEQFF.

This clonotype was counted between two and nine times. V gene TRBV20-1 combines with J gene TRBJ2-7, with a possible D match to TRBD2 (5 bases). V was shortened by 1 base and J by 4 bases, with 8 bases between the two germline ends. The germline V gene has CDR1 DFQATT and CDR2 SNEGSKA (reference sequence). This CDR3 comprises 12 residues. CDR3 region: CSARAGVYEQYF. For the CDR3, the DNA is TGCAGTGCTAGAGCCGGGGTTTACGAGCAGTACTTC.